The clone carrying this T cell receptor (beta chain) was recorded only once. This sample was taken from a study of technical replicates of blood from a handful of donors. TCRdb keeps only in-frame clones here, not all; method: immunoSEQ multiplex PCR. The repertoire holds tens of thousands of clones, roughly 94% seen once, with over 0.2% in the top ten. This CDR3 region has 14 residues. Trimming at V came to 3 bases and at J to 6 bases, leaving 5 bases not matched to a gene. Germline V gene data show CDR1 as LNHDA and CDR2 as SQIVND (reference sequence). Sequenced: T cells isolated from PBMCs. The TCR comes from a human donor in good health. J is TRBJ2-7 and V is TRBV19, with 10 positions matching TRBD1. The CDR3 loop is CASSIRDRGGEQYF. The CDR3 nucleotides read TGTGCCAGTAGTATCCGGGACAGGGGTGGCGAGCAGTACTTC.